Below are 20 T cell receptor beta chains sequenced from a single sample in a study of CD8+CD57+ T cells in acquired aplastic anemia. TCR beta VDJ and CDR3 profiling used genomic DNA as template. TCRdb re-analysed the reads in MiXCR, keeping a single row per CDR3 protein. The sample holds 160,000 or so distinct CDR3 sequences; about two thirds are singletons and the top ten take 35% to 50%. All patients picked for sequencing had shown, by flow cytometry, an expansion of CD8+CD57+ cells. Sequencing was done on a sample of sorted CD4+, CD8+, or CD8+CD57+ T cells (not recorded which) from PBMCs. The source of these receptors is a human donor with aplastic anemia.

This clonotype was seen more than once but under ten times. The chain uses TRBV6-2 or TRBV6-3 and TRBJ2-5; a weak D match, TRBD1 (5 bases). Germline V lookup: CDR1 MNHEY, CDR2 SVGEGT. V lost 6 bases and J lost 5, with 13 bases in between. The CDR3 loop spans 13 amino acids. CDR3 loop: CASSMQGWETQYF. As DNA, the CDR3 is TGTGCCAGCAGCATGCAGGGTTGGGAGACCCAGTACTTC.

The chain combines TRBV19 with TRBJ1-5; a weak D match, TRBD1 (5 bases). Germline V lookup: CDR1 LNHDA, CDR2 SQIVND (reference sequence). V was cut by 7 bases and J by 3 bases, with 16 bases left in between. The CDR3 has 15 amino acids. CDR3 region: CASTHLDSYNQPQHF. CDR3 in DNA: TGTGCCAGTACCCACCTCGACAGCTACAATCAGCCCCAGCATTTT.

This clonotype was seen a few times. The chain carries TRBV2 and TRBJ1-5, with 9 bases fitting TRBD1. Per germline, CDR1 SNHLY and CDR2 FYNNEI. V gave up 5 bases and J gave up 4 bases; unmatched junction bases: 3. The CDR3 sequence is 14 residues long. In nucleotides, the CDR3 is TGTGCCAGCAGTAGGGACAGGGCTAATCAGCCCCAGCATTTT. The encoded protein is CASSRDRANQPQHF. Supplemented by reference TRBV2 and TRBJ1-5, the full variable domain reads EPEVTQTPSHQVTQMGQEVILRCVPISNHLYFYWYRQILGQKVEFLVSFYNNEISEKSEIFDDQFSVERPDGSNFTLKIRSTKLEDSAMYFCASSRDRANQPQHFGDGTRLSIL.

This clonotype has just one count. The chain uses TRBV5-7 and TRBJ1-2, with 12 bases that match TRBD1. TRBV5-7 is noted as an ORF with a role that remains uncertain. This CDR3 region has 14 residues. Trimming took 3 bases from V and 7 from J; bases not matched to a gene: 4. The CDR3 sequence is CASSSGQGAFGYTF. The CDR3 DNA is TGTGCCAGCAGCTCGGGACAGGGGGCGTTTGGCTACACCTTC.

V is TRBV6-5 and J is TRBJ2-1, with D perhaps matching TRBD2 (6 bases). The CDR3 spans 12 residues. Looked up from germline, CDR1 is MNHEY and CDR2 is SVGAGI. The V gene lost 2 bases and the J gene lost 12 bases, with 11 bases spanning the gap. The chain's CDR3 is CASSYRGGVQFF. Written as DNA, the CDR3 is TGTGCCAGCAGTTACCGAGGAGGGGTGCAGTTCTTC.

The CDR3 is CASSFGVTDTQYF. CDR3 sequence (DNA): TGTGCCAGTAGTTTCGGGGTCACAGATACGCAGTATTTT. The V and J genes are TRBV19 and TRBJ2-3, with D possibly matching TRBD2 (5 bases). V was trimmed by 5 bases and J by 2 bases, leaving 8 bases between them. CDR1 is LNHDA, CDR2 SQIVND, per germline (reference sequence). CDR3 size: 13 residues.

This clonotype was seen a handful of times. The chain combines TRBV6-5 with TRBJ1-2; TRBD1 aligns across 9 bases. Germline-derived CDR1 and CDR2 are MNHEY and SVGAGI. The CDR3 consists of 14 residues. V shed 5 bases, J shed 6 bases, and the junction held 7 bases outside the gene matches. The CDR3: CASSPPGTGHGYTF. The CDR3 DNA reads as TGTGCCAGCAGTCCTCCCGGGACAGGGCATGGCTACACCTTC.

The chain recombines TRBV15 with TRBJ2-3, with 8 bases lining up with TRBD1. The CDR3 runs to 16 residues. Germline V gene data show CDR1 as LNHNV and CDR2 as YYDKDF (reference sequence). V shed 3 bases, J shed 1 base, and the junction held 6 bases outside the gene matches. The CDR3 DNA sequence: TGTGCCACCAGCAGTGACTCGACAGGGGGCACAGATACGCAGTATTTT. Its translation: CATSSDSTGGTDTQYF.

Comment on this clonotype: One junction end disagrees with the germline gene, perhaps due to a read error. The rearrangement joins TRBV5-1 to TRBJ2-2; the match to TRBD1 covers 9 bases. CDR1 is SGHRS and CDR2 is YFSETQ in the germline V gene. This CDR3 contains 16 residues. In DNA, the CDR3 is TGTGCCAGCAGCGGAACAGGGGGCATGGGCACCGGGGAGCTGTTTTTT. As protein: CASSGTGGMGTGELFF.

V usage is TRBV29-1 and J usage is TRBJ1-2; D is possibly TRBD1 (5 bases). V was clipped by 3 bases and J by 4 bases, with 9 bases between them. Germline CDR1 SQVTM, CDR2 ANQGSEA. CDR3 length equals 12 residues. CDR3 nucleotide sequence: TGCAGCGTTGAGGAGGACACCTATGGCTACACCTTC. Amino acid sequence: CSVEEDTYGYTF. Together with reference TRBV29-1 and TRBJ1-2, the CDR3 gives the full variable domain: SAVISQKPSRDICQRGTSLTIQCQVDSQVTMMFWYRQQPGQSLTLIATANQGSEATYESGFVIDKFPISRPNLTFSTLTVSNMSPEDSSIYLCSVEEDTYGYTFGSGTRLTVV.

The rearrangement links TRBV11-3 to TRBJ2-7; the D gene is possibly TRBD1 (5 bases). The germline V gene encodes CDR1 SGHNT and CDR2 YENEEA. Trimming removed 0 bases from V and 7 bases from J, with 10 bases in between. The CDR3 consists of 13 residues. CDR3 amino acids: CASSLDRVREQYF. The DNA for the CDR3 is TGTGCCAGCAGCTTAGACAGGGTTAGGGAGCAGTACTTC.

The gene calls are TRBV20-1 and TRBJ1-6, with 9 bases fitting TRBD1. Germline V gene lookup returns CDR1 DFQATT and CDR2 SNEGSKA (reference sequence). The CDR3 has 15 amino acids. Losses at the gene ends were 2 bases for V and 6 bases for J; bases not matched to a gene: 5. The CDR3 reads CSARKGTGFNSPLHF. In DNA form, the CDR3 reads TGCAGTGCTAGAAAAGGGACAGGGTTTAATTCACCCCTCCACTTT.

V and J are TRBV2 and TRBJ1-1; D may be TRBD1 (6 bases). Germline V gene data show CDR1 as SNHLY and CDR2 as FYNNEI. V was shortened by 4 bases and J by 3 bases, with 12 bases between the two germline ends. This CDR3 spans 14 amino acids. The CDR3: CASSVSGAHTEAFF. DNA of the CDR3: TGTGCCAGCAGTGTCTCGGGGGCTCACACTGAAGCTTTCTTT. Together with reference TRBV2 and TRBJ1-1, the CDR3 gives the full variable domain: EPEVTQTPSHQVTQMGQEVILRCVPISNHLYFYWYRQILGQKVEFLVSFYNNEISEKSEIFDDQFSVERPDGSNFTLKIRSTKLEDSAMYFCASSVSGAHTEAFFGQGTRLTVV.

This clonotype was counted once. This rearrangement joins TRBV25-1 to TRBJ2-7; possibly TRBD2 for D (6 bases). Germline CDR1 and CDR2: MGHDK and SYGVNS. The CDR3 sequence is 14 residues long. V gave up 10 bases and J gave up 0 bases, with 16 bases separating them. The CDR3 spells CATNREDGSYEQYF. DNA of the CDR3: TGTGCCACCAATAGGGAGGACGGCTCCTACGAGCAGTACTTC.

The gene calls are TRBV20-1 and TRBJ2-3; no firm D call. V was pared by 3 bases and J by 1 base, with 11 bases between. The CDR3 loop spans 14 amino acids. The V gene's germline CDR1 is DFQATT and CDR2 SNEGSKA (reference sequence). DNA for the CDR3: TGCAGTGCTAGGGGGTTGGGTGGCACAGATACGCAGTATTTT. Its protein is CSARGLGGTDTQYF.

In regard to this clonotype: Compared with germline, one end of the junction differs, possibly owing to a read error. The rearrangement links TRBV15 to TRBJ2-3, with D perhaps TRBD2 (6 bases). Germline V gene lookup returns CDR1 LNHNV and CDR2 YYDKDF (reference sequence). The CDR3 runs to 15 residues. The CDR3 sequence: CASSLGDFYTDTQYF. The CDR3, as DNA: TGTGCCAGCAGCTTAGGGGACTTTTACACAGATACGCAGTATTTT.

The chain couples TRBV24-1 to TRBJ2-3, with TRBD2 matching over 9 bases. Germline V gene sequence: CDR1 KGHDR, CDR2 SFDVKD. The CDR3 consists of 15 residues. J was trimmed by 6 bases and V by 5 bases; bases with no gene match: 8. The CDR3 sequence is CATSVAREGLDTQYF. DNA for the CDR3: TGTGCCACCAGTGTGGCGCGGGAGGGCCTGGATACGCAGTATTTT.

This chain links TRBV20-1 with TRBJ2-7, with a possible D match to TRBD1 (6 bases). CDR3 length equals 13 residues. CDR1 and CDR2 from the germline V gene are DFQATT and SNEGSKA (reference sequence). Trimming left V 2 bases short and J 1 base short, with 9 bases between. As DNA, the CDR3 is TGCAGTGCTAGACAGGGGAGATCCTACGAGCAGTACTTC. It is translated as CSARQGRSYEQYF.

The rearrangement joins TRBV7-2 to TRBJ2-7, with a tentative D call TRBD1 (7 bases). The germline V gene has CDR1 SGHTA and CDR2 FQGNSA. CDR3 length: 15 residues. Trimming shortened V by 5 bases and J by 3 bases, and 17 bases separated the two germline ends. In nucleotides, the CDR3 is TGTGCCAGCAGCCACGGGGGACAGAGCTTCTACGAGCAGTACTTC. Encoded protein: CASSHGGQSFYEQYF.

V gene TRBV24-1 combines with J gene TRBJ2-2; D is uncertain. The CDR3 contains 14 residues. Between the trimmed V and J ends, which lost 0 bases and 5 bases, there was a span of 6 bases. Looked up from germline, CDR1 is KGHDR and CDR2 is SFDVKD. The CDR3 nucleotides read TGTGCCACCAGTGATTTGGCCGTAACCGGGGAGCTGTTTTTT. Translating gives CATSDLAVTGELFF.